This entry describes one TCR beta chain. Only in-frame clones appear in the TCRdb table, and some are missing; sequencing was by immunoSEQ multiplex PCR. The data contain about 300,000 clones, about 85% of them singletons. The sample belongs to a study of blood T cell repertoires in COVID-19. Study context: There were acute and convalescent COVID-19 samples, and they came from the United States, Italy and Spain. The analysed material was cDNA or gDNA that came from T cells, B-cell-depleted T cells, or PBMCs.

The sequenced sample was peripheral blood. This receptor was obtained from a human donor in a cohort sampled during active COVID-19.

The CDR3 sequence is CASSQDPSGSDYNEQFF. CDR3 DNA: TGCGCCAGCAGCCAAGACCCCAGCGGGAGCGACTACAATGAGCAGTTCTTC. V gene TRBV4-3 combines with J gene TRBJ2-1; 8 nucleotides match TRBD2. V lost 0 bases to trimming and J lost 3 bases; unmatched junction nucleotides: 7. The CDR3 extends over 17 amino acids. Germline V gene lookup returns CDR1 LGHNA and CDR2 YSLEER.